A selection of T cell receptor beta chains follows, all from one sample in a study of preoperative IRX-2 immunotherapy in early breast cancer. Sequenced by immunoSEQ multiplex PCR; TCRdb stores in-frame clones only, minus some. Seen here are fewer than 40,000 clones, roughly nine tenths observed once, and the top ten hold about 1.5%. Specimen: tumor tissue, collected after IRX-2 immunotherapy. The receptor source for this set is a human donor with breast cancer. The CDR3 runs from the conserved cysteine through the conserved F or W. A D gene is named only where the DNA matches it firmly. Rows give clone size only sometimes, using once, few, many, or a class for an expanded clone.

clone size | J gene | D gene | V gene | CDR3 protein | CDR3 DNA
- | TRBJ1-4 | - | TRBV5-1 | CASSWVTNRAPVSELFF | TGCGCCAGCAGCTGGGTTACCAACAGGGCCCCGGTTTCGGAACTGTTTTTT
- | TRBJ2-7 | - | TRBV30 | CAWSVGRGPPPSF | TGTGCCTGGAGTGTGGGGCGGGGGCCTCCCCCTTCCTTC
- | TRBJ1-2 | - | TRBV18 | CASASVLLYGYTF | TGTGCCAGCGCCTCCGTACTCCTTTATGGCTACACCTTC
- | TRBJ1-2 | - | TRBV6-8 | CASSYSRPSYGYTF | TGTGCCAGCAGTTACTCTCGACCGAGCTATGGCTACACCTTC
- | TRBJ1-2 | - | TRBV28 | CASGRVNYGYTF | TGTGCCAGCGGTCGGGTAAACTATGGCTACACCTTC
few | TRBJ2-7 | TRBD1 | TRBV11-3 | CASSLDVGQGSYEQYF | TGTGCCAGCAGCTTAGATGTGGGACAGGGCTCCTACGAGCAGTACTTC
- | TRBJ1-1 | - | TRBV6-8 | CAISVLRDTEAFF | TGTGCCATCAGTGTCCTCCGGGACACTGAAGCTTTCTTT
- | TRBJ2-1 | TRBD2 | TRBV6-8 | CASTFWTSGRGGNEQFF | TGTGCCAGCACTTTCTGGACTAGCGGGAGGGGAGGCAATGAGCAGTTCTTC
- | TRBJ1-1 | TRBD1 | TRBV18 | CASSATGMNTEAFF | TGTGCCAGCTCGGCGACAGGGATGAACACTGAAGCTTTCTTT
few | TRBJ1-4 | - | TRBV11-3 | CASSPWKGPNEKLFF | TGTGCCAGCAGCCCGTGGAAAGGACCGAATGAAAAACTGTTTTTT
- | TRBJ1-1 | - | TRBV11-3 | CASSLGQTNTEAFF | TGTGCCAGCAGCCTTGGACAAACGAACACTGAAGCTTTCTTT
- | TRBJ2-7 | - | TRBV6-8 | CASSAQQSGEQYF | TGTGCCAGCAGTGCCCAACAATCGGGGGAGCAGTACTTC
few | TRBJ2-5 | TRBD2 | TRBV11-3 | CASSLGLAGMETQYF | TGTGCCAGCAGCTTAGGACTAGCGGGAATGGAGACCCAGTACTTC
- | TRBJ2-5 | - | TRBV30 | CAWSPAPVQETQYF | TGTGCCTGGAGTCCGGCTCCCGTCCAAGAGACCCAGTACTTC
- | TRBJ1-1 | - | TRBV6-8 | CAIRSAFNTEAFF | TGTGCCATCAGGTCAGCTTTTAACACTGAAGCTTTCTTT
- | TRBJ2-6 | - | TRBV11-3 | CASSPAGESGANVLTF | TGTGCCAGCAGCCCGGCCGGAGAATCTGGGGCCAACGTCCTGACTTTC
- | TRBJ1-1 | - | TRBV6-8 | CASSYRAGTNTEAFF | TGTGCCAGCAGTTACCGGGCAGGCACAAACACTGAAGCTTTCTTT
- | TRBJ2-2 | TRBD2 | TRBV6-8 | CASRLPGLASGELFF | TGTGCCAGCAGGCTACCGGGACTAGCATCCGGGGAGCTGTTTTTT
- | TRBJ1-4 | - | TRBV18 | CASSPGLNEKLFF | TGTGCCAGCTCACCGGGTCTGAATGAAAAACTGTTTTTT
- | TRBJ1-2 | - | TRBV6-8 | CASSYGSLLNYGYTF | TGTGCCAGCAGTTACGGTTCCCTGCTAAACTATGGCTACACCTTC
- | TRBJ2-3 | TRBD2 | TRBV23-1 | CASSLRVGLVRGSTDTQYF | TGCGCCAGCAGCTTGCGGGTGGGACTAGTGAGGGGAAGCACAGATACGCAGTATTTT
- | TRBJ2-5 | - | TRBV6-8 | CASSYSVFGPQETQYF | TGTGCCAGCAGTTACTCGGTATTCGGACCGCAAGAGACCCAGTACTTC
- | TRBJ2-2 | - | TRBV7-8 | CASRSKWTGELFF | TGTGCCAGCAGATCCAAGTGGACCGGGGAGCTGTTTTTT
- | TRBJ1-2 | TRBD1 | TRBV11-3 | CASSISGTGGALGYTF | TGTGCCAGCAGCATATCCGGGACAGGGGGCGCCTTGGGCTACACCTTC
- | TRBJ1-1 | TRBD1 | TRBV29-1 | CSVARTGNTEAFF | TGCAGCGTTGCAAGGACAGGGAACACTGAAGCTTTCTTT
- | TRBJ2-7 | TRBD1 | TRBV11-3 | CASSTSTGARARGEQYF | TGTGCCAGCAGCACCTCCACAGGGGCCAGGGCTCGCGGCGAGCAGTACTTC
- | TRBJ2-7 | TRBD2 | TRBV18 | CASSPSGLDYEQYF | TGTGCCAGCTCACCATCGGGACTAGACTACGAGCAGTACTTC
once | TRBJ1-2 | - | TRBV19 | CASSPGRDGYTF | TGTGCCAGTAGTCCAGGCAGGGATGGCTACACCTTC
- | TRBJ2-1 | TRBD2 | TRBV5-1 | CASSVPGLAIYNEQFF | TGCGCCAGCAGCGTACCGGGACTAGCGATCTACAATGAGCAGTTCTTC
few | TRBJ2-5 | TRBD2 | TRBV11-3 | CASSLTSGIQETQYF | TGTGCCAGCAGCTTGACTAGCGGGATCCAAGAGACCCAGTACTTC
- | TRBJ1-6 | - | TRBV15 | CATSRDWGQNPLHF | TGTGCCACCAGCAGAGATTGGGGCCAAAACCCCCTCCACTTT
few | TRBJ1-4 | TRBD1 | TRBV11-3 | CASSSGTGDGEKLFF | TGTGCCAGCAGCTCCGGGACAGGGGATGGGGAAAAACTGTTTTTT
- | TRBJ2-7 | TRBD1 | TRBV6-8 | CASRYDRVSYEQYF | TGTGCCAGCAGATACGACAGGGTATCCTACGAGCAGTACTTC
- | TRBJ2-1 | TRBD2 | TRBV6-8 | CASSLAGVSYNEQFF | TGTGCCAGCAGTTTAGCGGGAGTCTCCTACAATGAGCAGTTCTTC
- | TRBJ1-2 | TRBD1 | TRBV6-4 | CASSYSMPIRGPGYTF | TGTGCCAGCAGTTACTCGATGCCTATCAGGGGGCCTGGCTACACCTTC
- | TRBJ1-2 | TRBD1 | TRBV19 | CASTLRDRGRSANYGYTF | TGTGCCAGTACCCTCCGGGACAGGGGAAGATCGGCTAACTATGGCTACACCTTC
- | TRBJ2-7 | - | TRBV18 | CASSYAGTAVYEQYF | TGTGCCAGCTCATACGCCGGGACGGCGGTTTACGAGCAGTACTTC
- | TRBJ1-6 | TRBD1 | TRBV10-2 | CASSDRGGDSPLHF | TGCGCCAGCAGTGACAGGGGGGGTGATTCACCCCTCCACTTT
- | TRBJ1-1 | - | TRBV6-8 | CASSYVGGRMNTEAFF | TGTGCCAGCAGTTACGTTGGGGGGCGGATGAACACTGAAGCTTTCTTT
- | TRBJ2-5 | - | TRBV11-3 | CASSLLQGRQETQYF | TGTGCCAGCAGCCTTCTTCAGGGCAGGCAAGAGACCCAGTACTTC
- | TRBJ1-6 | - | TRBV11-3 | CASSKSRANSPLHF | TGTGCCAGCAGCAAGTCTCGAGCTAATTCACCCCTCCACTTT
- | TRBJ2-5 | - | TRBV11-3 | CASSLRDSQETQYF | TGTGCCAGCAGCTTAAGAGACTCCCAAGAGACCCAGTACTTC
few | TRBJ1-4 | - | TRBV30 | CAWSPRRDNEKLFF | TGTGCCTGGAGTCCCCGGCGTGATAATGAAAAACTGTTTTTT
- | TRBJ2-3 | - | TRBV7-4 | CASSPGGNTDTQYF | TGTGCCAGCAGCCCGGGCGGGAACACAGATACGCAGTATTTT
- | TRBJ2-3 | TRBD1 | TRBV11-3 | CASRTGTGRTDTQYF | TGTGCCAGCAGGACCGGGACAGGAAGGACAGATACGCAGTATTTT
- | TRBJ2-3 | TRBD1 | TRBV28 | CASSFSTGGSVAQYF | TGTGCCAGCAGTTTCTCAACAGGGGGGTCGGTGGCGCAGTATTTT
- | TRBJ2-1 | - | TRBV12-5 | CASGLVLRGADNEQFF | TGTGCTAGTGGTTTGGTACTGAGAGGGGCGGACAATGAGCAGTTCTTC
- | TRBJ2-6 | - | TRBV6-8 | CASSSQGSGANVLTF | TGTGCCAGCAGCTCTCAGGGGTCTGGGGCCAACGTCCTGACTTTC
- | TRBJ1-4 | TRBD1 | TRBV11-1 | CASGDSPATNEKLFF | TGTGCCAGCGGGGACAGTCCCGCAACTAATGAAAAACTGTTTTTT
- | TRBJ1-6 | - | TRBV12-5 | CASGLGNSPLHF | TGTGCTAGTGGTTTGGGGAATTCACCCCTCCACTTT
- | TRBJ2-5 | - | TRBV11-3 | CASSLAGQGETQYF | TGTGCCAGCAGCTTGGCTGGGCAGGGAGAGACCCAGTACTTC